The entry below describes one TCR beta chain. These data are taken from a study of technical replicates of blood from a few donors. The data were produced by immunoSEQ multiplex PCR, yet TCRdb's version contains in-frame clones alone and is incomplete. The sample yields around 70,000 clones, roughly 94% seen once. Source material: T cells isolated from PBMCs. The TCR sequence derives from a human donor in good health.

CDR3 protein: CASSNPGQGAKEQYF. CDR3 nucleotides: TGTGCCAGCAGTAATCCGGGACAGGGGGCTAAGGAGCAGTACTTC. The chain uses TRBV28 and TRBJ2-7; 12 bases line up with TRBD1. The CDR3 totals 15 residues. V dropped 5 bases and J dropped 7; count of bases not matched to a gene: 9. Germline loops: CDR1 MDHEN, CDR2 SYDVKM.